These T cell receptor beta chains were read from a single sample in a study of T cells after posttransplantation cyclophosphamide. Data came from immunoSEQ multiplex PCR; TCRdb stores just in-frame clones and leaves some out. The sample yields some 49,000 clones, roughly 92% seen once. The sequencing sample was made of PBMCs. All receptors derive from a woman aged 45-65 years in good health and a related stem cell transplant donor. The conserved cysteine and the conserved F or W are not part of the CDR3 here. The order of the fields is CDR3 length, V gene, J gene, CDR3 protein.

length: 11; V: TRBV6-1; J: TRBJ1-2; CDR3: ATVQGSAYGYT
length: 12; V: TRBV11-2; J: TRBJ2-7; CDR3: ASSLLGRTYEQY
length: 19; V: TRBV23-1; J: TRBJ2-5; CDR3: ASRPNLQKGSGSPIKETQY
length: 8; V: TRBV23-1; J: TRBJ2-5; CDR3: AREGETQY
length: 16; V: TRBV9; J: TRBJ1-2; CDR3: ASSVDPGWRGVSYGYT
length: 11; V: TRBV11-2; J: TRBJ2-1; CDR3: ASSLPSADEQF
length: 13; V: TRBV6-5; J: TRBJ2-7; CDR3: ASSPTAGYSYEQY
length: 13; V: TRBV6-5; J: TRBJ2-3; CDR3: ASSSTGGDANTQY
length: 14; V: TRBV7-6; J: TRBJ2-1; CDR3: ASSPPFGTRGNEQF
length: 13; V: TRBV5-4; J: TRBJ2-1; CDR3: ASSLVLPGSNEQF
length: 13; V: TRBV11-3; J: TRBJ2-5; CDR3: ASSLVSGGRETQY